This T cell receptor beta chain was profiled in a study of Graves' ophthalmopathy and Graves' hyperthyroidism. At least ten counts were recorded for this clonotype. CDR3 length: 13 amino acids. Between the trimmed V and J ends, which lost 6 bases and 5 bases, there was a span of 13 bases. Germline V CDR1 and CDR2: MNHEY, SVGAGI. The authors amplified TCR beta CDR3 regions, and they did so from RNA transcripts for repertoire sequencing. RT-PCR in the first round used HTBI primers; a second-round multiplex PCR followed. TCRdb passed the multiplex PCR reads through MiXCR, listing each CDR3 protein once. The sample lists some 370,000 distinct CDR3 sequences, roughly 17% seen once, with roughly 2.4% in the top ten.

This chain connects TRBV6-5 to TRBJ1-2, with D perhaps TRBD1 (6 bases). This TCR was sampled from an adult woman with stable Graves' hyperthyroidism. Sequencing input: peripheral blood. In DNA, the CDR3 is TGTGCCAGCAGCAGAAACAGGGCTTATGGCTACACCTTC. Protein product: CASSRNRAYGYTF.